The source of this T cell receptor beta chain is a study of graft-versus-host responses after intestinal transplantation. At the level of the study: As for transplant type, recipients had multivisceral, liver-intestinal, or isolated intestinal grafts. All recipients were given anti-thymocyte globulin induction, and tacrolimus and steroids were then administered for about three years.

Study conclusions and caveats: Recipient marrow showed GvH clones, some seen first in ileum or blood. The study associated peak circulating GvH clone levels with early post-transplant HvG declines.

The table came from immunoSEQ multiplex PCR; TCRdb's copy has only in-frame clones and leaves some out. Of about 93,000 clones listed, 90% to 95% are singletons. This clone was picked up one time. Its antigen is not known. Germline CDR1 is SGHTA and CDR2 is FQGTGA. CDR3 length: 16 residues. V trimming: 2 bases; J trimming: 1 base; junction bases outside the gene matches: 6. The V gene is TRBV7-3, the J gene TRBJ2-3, with 7 bases that match TRBD2. This sample comprised unstimulated CD8+ T cells sorted from spleen or lymph node cells, obtained before intestinal transplant. The clonotype comes from a human donor who received an intestinal transplant. In DNA form, the CDR3 reads TGTGCCAGCAGCTTAGGGTTGGGGGGGGGCACAGATACGCAGTATTTT. As protein: CASSLGLGGGTDTQYF.